This TCR beta chain comes out of a study of blood T cell repertoires in COVID-19. The assay was immunoSEQ multiplex PCR, and TCRdb's table has in-frame clones only and misses some. The sample holds some 330,000 clones, roughly 88% seen once. This CDR3 comprises 15 residues. The ends were cut back, 3 bases at V and 6 bases at J, with 18 bases in the middle. Germline V gives CDR1 SQVTM, CDR2 ANQGSEA. Material: PBMCs or T cells enriched from blood (not recorded which). The chain recombines TRBV29-1 with TRBJ2-1, with a weak D call TRBD2 (5 bases). The sequence was obtained from a young man who had recovered from COVID-19. CDR3 protein: CSVEGPRLASNEQFF. DNA of the CDR3: TGCAGCGTTGAGGGTCCTCGGCTAGCTAGCAATGAGCAGTTCTTC.